This paragraph reports one T cell receptor beta chain. Its antigen remains unidentified. These data originate in a study of cytomegalovirus exposure and HLA in healthy donors. Study-level results: It was reported that the classifier diagnosed cytomegalovirus status with high specificity and sensitivity in both the original and validation cohorts. Later, an analysis found that TCR clusters from the first cohort tended to co-occur in the roughly 110 validation repertoires.

The validation cohort, a group of under 150 subjects, included the donors and was separate from the approximately 650-subject first cohort. The table came from immunoSEQ multiplex PCR; TCRdb's copy has only in-frame clones and leaves some out. The sample lists about 110,000 clones; roughly 90% were seen once. The specimen sequenced was PBMCs. The receptor's source is a woman aged 18-30 years in good health and CMV-seronegative.

The CDR3 reads CATSRATVVNTEAFF. CDR3 in DNA: TGTGCCACCAGCAGAGCGACAGTCGTGAACACTGAAGCTTTCTTT. This sequence joins TRBV15 and TRBJ1-1, with D maybe TRBD1 (5 bases). V lost 1 base to trimming and J lost 0 bases, with 9 bases between them. Per germline, CDR1 LNHNV and CDR2 YYDKDF (reference sequence). CDR3 size: 15 residues.